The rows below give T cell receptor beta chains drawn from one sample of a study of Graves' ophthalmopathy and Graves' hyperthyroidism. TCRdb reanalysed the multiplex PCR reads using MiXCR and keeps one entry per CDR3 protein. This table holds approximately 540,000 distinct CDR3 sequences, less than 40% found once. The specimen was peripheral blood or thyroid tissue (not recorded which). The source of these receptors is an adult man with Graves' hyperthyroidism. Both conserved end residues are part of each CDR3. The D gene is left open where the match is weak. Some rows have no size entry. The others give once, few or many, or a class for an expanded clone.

CDR3 DNA: TGTGCCAGCAGCTTAGGTTTAATTGGTGCGGGAGGGTTATACTTC
CDR3 protein: CASSLGLIGAGGLYF
V gene: TRBV7-2
D gene: TRBD2
J gene: TRBJ2-7
clone size: .

CDR3 DNA: TGTGCCAGTAGTATAGAAGCGGGAGGAACCTACGAGCAGTACTTC
CDR3 protein: CASSIEAGGTYEQYF
V gene: TRBV19
D gene: TRBD2
J gene: TRBJ2-7
clone size: .

CDR3 DNA: TGTGCCAGCAGCCGACAGGGAAAACGTACAGATACGCAGTATTTT
CDR3 protein: CASSRQGKRTDTQYF
V gene: TRBV2
D gene: TRBD1
J gene: TRBJ2-3
clone size: .

CDR3 DNA: TGTGCCAGCAGTTTTCTCGCAGGGAGCTATGGCTACACCTTC
CDR3 protein: CASSFLAGSYGYTF
V gene: TRBV12-3/TRBV12-4
D gene: .
J gene: TRBJ1-2
clone size: many

CDR3 DNA: TGTGCCAGCAGCTTGAGGGGACAGGTAGTTTGGAGGCAGTACTTC
CDR3 protein: CASSLRGQVVWRQYF
V gene: TRBV5-5
D gene: TRBD1
J gene: TRBJ2-7
clone size: .

CDR3 DNA: TGTGCCAGTAGTATGTGGTGTGGCTACACCTTC
CDR3 protein: CASSMWCGYTF
V gene: TRBV19
D gene: .
J gene: TRBJ1-2
clone size: few

CDR3 DNA: TGTGCCACCAGTGGGCGAGGGACAGGGATATACGAGCAGTACTTC
CDR3 protein: CATSGRGTGIYEQYF
V gene: TRBV24-1
D gene: TRBD1
J gene: TRBJ2-7
clone size: .

CDR3 DNA: TGTGCCAGCTCACCAGGGTTGGATTCACCCCTCCACTTT
CDR3 protein: CASSPGLDSPLHF
V gene: TRBV18
D gene: .
J gene: TRBJ1-6
clone size: .

CDR3 DNA: TGTGCCAGCACCCTGGCGGGGGTACACGGCGAGCAGCCCCAGCATTTT
CDR3 protein: CASTLAGVHGEQPQHF
V gene: TRBV12-3/TRBV12-4
D gene: .
J gene: TRBJ1-5
clone size: .

CDR3 DNA: TGTGCCAGCAGCGTAGCTCTTTCGTGGACAAACACGCAGTATTTT
CDR3 protein: CASSVALSWTNTQYF
V gene: TRBV9
D gene: .
J gene: TRBJ2-3
clone size: .

CDR3 DNA: TGCAGTGCTCGACCGGCTAGCGGGAGGGTCACAGATACGCAGTATTTT
CDR3 protein: CSARPASGRVTDTQYF
V gene: TRBV20-1
D gene: TRBD2
J gene: TRBJ2-3
clone size: .

CDR3 DNA: TGCAGTGCTAGAGAGGGGACGGGAGTAGGGGAGACCCAGTACTTC
CDR3 protein: CSAREGTGVGETQYF
V gene: TRBV20-1
D gene: .
J gene: TRBJ2-5
clone size: many

CDR3 DNA: TGCGCCAGCAGCCGAGGAACCCTCGGGACGTTGAACACTGAAGCTTTCTTT
CDR3 protein: CASSRGTLGTLNTEAFF
V gene: TRBV4-1
D gene: .
J gene: TRBJ1-1
clone size: many

CDR3 DNA: TGCAGTGCTTTGGACAGGGTAGAGACCCAGTACTTC
CDR3 protein: CSALDRVETQYF
V gene: TRBV20-1
D gene: TRBD1
J gene: TRBJ2-5
clone size: .

CDR3 DNA: TGTGCCATCAGGGCTAGCGGGGGGAGAAATGAGCAGTACTTC
CDR3 protein: CAIRASGGRNEQYF
V gene: TRBV10-3
D gene: TRBD2
J gene: TRBJ2-7
clone size: .

CDR3 DNA: TGCAGTGCTAGCGAGGTCAGGGCTTCTAATGAAAAACTGTTTTTT
CDR3 protein: CSASEVRASNEKLFF
V gene: TRBV20-1
D gene: .
J gene: TRBJ1-4
clone size: few

CDR3 DNA: TGTGCCAGTTCCACCCAGGGGCACACCTACGAGCAGTACTTC
CDR3 protein: CASSTQGHTYEQYF
V gene: TRBV12-3/TRBV12-4
D gene: .
J gene: TRBJ2-7
clone size: .

CDR3 DNA: TGCAGCGTTGAAGAGGGACAGACTTCCGAGCAGTACTTC
CDR3 protein: CSVEEGQTSEQYF
V gene: TRBV29-1
D gene: TRBD1
J gene: TRBJ2-7
clone size: many